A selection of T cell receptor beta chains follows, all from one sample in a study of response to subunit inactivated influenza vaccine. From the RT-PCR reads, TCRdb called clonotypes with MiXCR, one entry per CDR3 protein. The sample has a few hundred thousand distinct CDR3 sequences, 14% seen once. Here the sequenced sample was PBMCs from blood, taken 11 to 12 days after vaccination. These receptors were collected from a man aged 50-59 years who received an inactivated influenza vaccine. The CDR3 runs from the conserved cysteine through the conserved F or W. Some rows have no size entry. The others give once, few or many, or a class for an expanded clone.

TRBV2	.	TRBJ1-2	CASKPGGAGNGYTF
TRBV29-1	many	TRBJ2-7	CSVVKERGQYEQYF
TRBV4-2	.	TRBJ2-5	CASSQGRFQETQYF
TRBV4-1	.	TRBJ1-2	CASSAGQGDYGYTF
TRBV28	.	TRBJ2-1	CASSFTGLAGDEQFF
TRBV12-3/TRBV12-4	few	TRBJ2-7	CASSNTGGRYEQYF
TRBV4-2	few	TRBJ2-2	CASSRTSGGAGTGELFF
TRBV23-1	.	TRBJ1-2	CASSQYGDTLSPAYYGYTF
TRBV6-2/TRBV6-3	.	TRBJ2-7	CASRIRTSGPYEQYF
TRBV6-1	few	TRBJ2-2	CASRGAGGSGELFF
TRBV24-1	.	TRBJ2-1	CATSDLTSSNEQFF
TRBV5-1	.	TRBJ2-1	CASSRQAGGNFNEQFF
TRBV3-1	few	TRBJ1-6	CASSQGLVGSPLHF
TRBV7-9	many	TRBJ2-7	CASSWGDEQYF
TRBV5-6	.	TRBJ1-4	CASSYSTGSSEKLFF
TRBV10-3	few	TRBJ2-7	CAIRDRLNYEQYF
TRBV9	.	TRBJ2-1	CASSVDRENEQFF